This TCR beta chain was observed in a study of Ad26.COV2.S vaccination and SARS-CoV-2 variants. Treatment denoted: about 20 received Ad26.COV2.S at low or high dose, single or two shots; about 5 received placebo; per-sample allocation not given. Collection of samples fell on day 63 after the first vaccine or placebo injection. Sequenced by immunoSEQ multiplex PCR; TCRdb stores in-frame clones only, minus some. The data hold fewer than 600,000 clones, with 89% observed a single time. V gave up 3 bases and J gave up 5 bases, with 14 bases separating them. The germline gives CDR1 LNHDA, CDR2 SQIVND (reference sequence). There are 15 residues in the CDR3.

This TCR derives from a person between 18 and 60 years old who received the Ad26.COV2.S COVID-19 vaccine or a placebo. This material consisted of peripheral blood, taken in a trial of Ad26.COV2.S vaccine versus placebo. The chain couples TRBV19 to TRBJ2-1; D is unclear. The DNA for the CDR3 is TGTGCCAGTAGTATTCAAATCCACAAACACAATGAGCAGTTCTTC. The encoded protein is CASSIQIHKHNEQFF.